This paragraph reports one TCR beta chain. This clone has just a few counts. Its binding antigen is unknown. There are no base qualities to consult, and no much larger clone falls within one base. The sample is drawn from a study of blood T cell repertoires in COVID-19 (dated by TCRdb to 2018 to 2020). As for the study more broadly: The collaborator samples originated in the United States, Italy and Spain and spanned the acute and convalescent phases of COVID-19. The prospective study material was composed of cDNA or gDNA derived from T cells, B-cell-depleted T cells, or PBMCs. Subjects who had been exposed to COVID-19, were actively infected with it, or had recovered from it provided the deeply sampled blood TCRbeta repertoires that made up the dataset. The repertoires were released in a freely available public database intended as a resource for research on the immune response to SARS-CoV-2. Samples were obtained from the ongoing ImmuneRACE study (first 160 participants) and from over a thousand subjects provided by 6 global collaborators. Sample metadata almost always included a de-identified subject ID, COVID-19 status, age in years and sex. Where HLA class I and class II types were available, the types were taken from metadata supplied by the sample provider, not from assay-based typing.

The immunoSEQ Assay, a bias-controlled multiplex PCR, was used to amplify TCRbeta CDR3 regions from genomic DNA. The authors' analysis ran thus. The number of nucleated cells in each sample was estimated from the amplification of reference gene primers within the assay. To quantify the absolute abundance of each unique TCRbeta CDR3 rearrangement, sequence reads were collapsed and filtered. Productive Simpson clonality was computed per sample as the square root of Simpson's diversity index over productive rearrangements. Entries here come from immuneACCESS through TCRdb and include only in-frame sequences with V and J called. Some clones fail to appear in such tables; in the studies checked, an unresolved V gene covers under half of the shortfall, and the cause of the remainder is unknown. Clonal size and the V and J genes are those of that table, whereas D and trimming came from the DNA. Within this sample are some 460,000 clones, with around nine tenths of them counted one time only. The top ten clonotypes cover around 1.8% of the sample.

On the study overall, not on this receptor specifically: The amount of clinical and demographic metadata varied by source and participant and was provided uncurated.

In the prospective study, participants were about 18 to 95 years old, resided in under 30 geographic areas of the United States, and were enrolled through a virtual design. In the prospective study, participants were assigned to cohorts based on the clinical history participants reported in a screening survey and a study questionnaire. In the prospective study, whole blood, serum and a nasopharyngeal or oropharyngeal swab were collected from each participant by mobile phlebotomists. Prospective study participants could optionally give additional blood draws and questionnaires over a roughly 2-month period. Blood samples from the prospective study were shipped frozen or at room temperature prior to DNA extraction. From the germline V gene (reference sequence), CDR1 is LGHDT and CDR2 is YNNKEL. At the junction V is shortened by 4 bases and J by 3 bases; bases outside the gene matches: 9. Spanning cysteine to phenylalanine, the CDR3 consists of 18 amino acids. The CDR3 DNA has 54 bases and is translated from base 1.

The rearranged chain carries TRBV3-1 (or the pseudogene TRBV3-2) and TRBJ2-1, and 13 bases in between align with TRBD2. The material sequenced was PBMCs or T cells enriched from blood (not recorded which). The sequence was obtained from a woman aged 18-35 years with acute COVID-19. The CDR3 protein: CASSPGTSGISNYNEQFF. The DNA sequence reads TGTGCCAGCAGCCCCGGGACTAGCGGGATCTCGAACTACAATGAGCAGTTCTTC.